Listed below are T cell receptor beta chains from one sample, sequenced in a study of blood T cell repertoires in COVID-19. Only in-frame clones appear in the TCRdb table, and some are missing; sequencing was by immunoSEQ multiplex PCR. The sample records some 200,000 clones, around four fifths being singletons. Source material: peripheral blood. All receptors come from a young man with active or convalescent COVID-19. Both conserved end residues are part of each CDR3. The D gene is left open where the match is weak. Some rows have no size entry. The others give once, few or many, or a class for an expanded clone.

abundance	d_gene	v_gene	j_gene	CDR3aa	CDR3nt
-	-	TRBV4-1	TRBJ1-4	CASSQPGQLNEKLFF	TGCGCCAGCAGCCAGCCGGGACAACTAAATGAAAAACTGTTTTTT
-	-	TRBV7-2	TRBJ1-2	CASSQSRANYGYTF	TGTGCCAGCAGCCAGTCCCGGGCTAACTATGGCTACACCTTC
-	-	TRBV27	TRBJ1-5	CASSFLQSGLITQPQHF	TGTGCCAGCAGTTTTTTACAGTCTGGCTTGATAACTCAGCCCCAGCATTTT
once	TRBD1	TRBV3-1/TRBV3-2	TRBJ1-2	CASSQKAGQGMSGYTF	TGTGCCAGCAGCCAGAAGGCGGGACAGGGTATGAGTGGCTACACCTTC
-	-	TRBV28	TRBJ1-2	CASSLVTGGDYGYTF	TGTGCCAGCAGTTTAGTTACTGGGGGCGACTATGGCTACACCTTC
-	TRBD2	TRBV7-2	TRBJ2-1	CASSLARGTSGKGQFF	TGTGCCAGCAGCTTAGCGCGTGGGACTAGCGGAAAGGGGCAGTTCTTC
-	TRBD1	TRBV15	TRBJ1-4	CATSRKTGAIEKLFF	TGTGCCACCAGCAGAAAGACAGGGGCAATTGAAAAACTGTTTTTT
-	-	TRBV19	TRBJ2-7	CASSRQGTYEQYF	TGTGCCAGTAGTCGGCAGGGAACCTACGAGCAGTACTTC
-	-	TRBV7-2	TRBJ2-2	CASSPPRDTGELFF	TGTGCCAGCAGCCCTCCTCGGGACACCGGGGAGCTGTTTTTT
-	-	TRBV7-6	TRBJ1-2	CASSPGQLEKGYTF	TGTGCCAGCAGCCCCGGACAGCTTGAGAAAGGCTACACCTTC